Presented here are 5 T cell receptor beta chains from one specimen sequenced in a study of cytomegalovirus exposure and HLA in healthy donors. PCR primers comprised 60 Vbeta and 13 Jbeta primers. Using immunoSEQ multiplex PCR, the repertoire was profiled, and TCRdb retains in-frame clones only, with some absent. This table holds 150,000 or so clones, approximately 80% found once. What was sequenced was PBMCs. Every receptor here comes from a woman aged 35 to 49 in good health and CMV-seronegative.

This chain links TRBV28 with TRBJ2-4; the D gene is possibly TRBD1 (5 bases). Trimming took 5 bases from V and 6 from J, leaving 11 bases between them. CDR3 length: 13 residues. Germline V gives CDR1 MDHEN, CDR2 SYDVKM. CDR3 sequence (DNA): TGTGCCAGCAGTCGGTCTCAGGGAAACATTCAGTACTTC. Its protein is CASSRSQGNIQYF.

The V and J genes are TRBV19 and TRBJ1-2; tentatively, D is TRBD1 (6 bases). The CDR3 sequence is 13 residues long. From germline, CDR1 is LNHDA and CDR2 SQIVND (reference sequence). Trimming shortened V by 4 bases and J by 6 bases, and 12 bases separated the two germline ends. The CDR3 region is CASSTGAWNGYTF. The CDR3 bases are TGTGCCAGTAGTACAGGGGCCTGGAATGGCTACACCTTC.

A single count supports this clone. DNA of the CDR3: TGTGCCAGCAGTTACTATGGGGGGACAACTAATGAAAAACTGTTTTTT. Residues: CASSYYGGTTNEKLFF. This sequence joins TRBV6-5 and TRBJ1-4, with D maybe TRBD1 (5 bases). The CDR3 covers 16 residues. CDR1 and CDR2 from the germline V gene are MNHEY and SVGAGI. The V end was cut by 1 base, the J end by 0 bases, with 9 bases between.

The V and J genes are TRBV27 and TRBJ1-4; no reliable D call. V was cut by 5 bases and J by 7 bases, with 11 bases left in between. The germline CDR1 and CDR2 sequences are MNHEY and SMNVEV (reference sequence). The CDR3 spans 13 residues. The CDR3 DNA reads TGTGCCAGCAGTCCCCTATCTGGTGAAAAACTGTTTTTT. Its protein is CASSPLSGEKLFF.

The CDR3 reads CASSELAGSTGELFF. The CDR3 DNA reads as TGTGCCAGCAGCGAACTAGCGGGATCCACCGGGGAGCTGTTTTTT. The chain couples TRBV7-9 to TRBJ2-2; 10 nucleotides align to TRBD2. This CDR3 is 15 amino acids long. V shed 5 bases, J shed 4 bases, and the junction held 4 bases outside the gene matches. Looked up from germline, CDR1 is SEHNR and CDR2 is FQNEAQ (reference sequence).